The T cell receptor beta chain described here comes from a study of T cell repertoires in urothelial bladder cancer (dated 2019 in TCRdb). Context from the whole study: Of the roughly twelve resected lesions, three were clinically staged as cT0, three as cTa, three as cT1 and three as cT2 or greater. The study compared TCR repertoire clonality in bladder tumors with that in benign bladder inflammation. Around eleven patients with bladder lesions who were undergoing transurethral resection were prospectively identified. Twelve resected bladder lesions, made up of urothelial carcinoma (UC+) and benign (UC-) specimens, were studied.

Specimens of bladder lesions were obtained during transurethral resection and kept at -80C. DNA was extracted from bladder specimens collected at transurethral resection. This clone was seen a single time. Its antigen is still unknown. No quality values exist for individual bases; no much larger clone is one base distant. What the study reported, not specific to this receptor: A single T-cell clone reached up to 17% of infiltrating lymphocytes in carcinoma specimens, compared with about 2% in benign specimens. Urothelial carcinoma specimens had a median of 5,569 T cells, fewer than the median of about 24,000 seen in benign specimens. Carcinoma specimens had a median tumor infiltrating lymphocyte percentage of 2%, while benign specimens had a median of around 12%.

The TCR beta chain CDR3 region was sequenced with the immunoSEQ assay. Per the authors' processing: For each specimen, the T-cell fraction, clonal dominance, and maximum TCR clone frequency were calculated. Not all clones reach the TCRdb copy of this immuneACCESS table, which keeps in-frame sequences only. Checked studies attribute under half of the gap to unresolved V genes and leave the rest unexplained. The V and J calls and clone size were taken over from that table, and D and trimming were inferred from the DNA. A total of hundreds of clones appear in this sample, around 72% of them only once. Together, the top ten hold 20% to 25% of the sample. The sequence came from a human donor with urothelial carcinoma. Sequences were obtained from tumor-infiltrating cells from bladder cancer.

The CDR3 protein: CAISPGVGYEQYF. The DNA sequence follows: TGTGCCATCAGCCCCGGGGTAGGCTACGAGCAGTACTTC. Rearrangement joined TRBV10-3 to TRBJ2-7; TRBD2 is a possible D gene, resting on 5 matching bases. The CDR3 runs 13 amino acids, cysteine and phenylalanine included. Only the CDR3 DNA is retained, 39 bases long and in frame from the first base. Reading the germline V gene gives CDR1 ENHRY and CDR2 SYGVKD. V is pared back by 6 bases and J by 3 bases, with 12 bases lying between the germline termini.